This T cell receptor beta chain is drawn from a study of shared clonotypes between healthy human individuals. CD45RO-negative, CCR7-positively selected cells formed the naive CD8 fraction, excluding terminally differentiated effector memory CD45RA+ cells. Using immunoSEQ multiplex PCR, the repertoire was profiled, and TCRdb retains in-frame clones only, with some absent. The repertoire has 2 million to 2.5 million clones, 93% of them found once; the top ten carry under 2%. V was trimmed by 3 bases and J by 1 base, leaving 17 bases between them. The CDR3 covers 18 residues. Germline CDR1 and CDR2: SGDLS and YYNGEE.

Material: naive CD8+ T cells from PBMCs. The sequence was collected from a man aged 18 to 29 in good health. Some clones in this sample may be carry-over from other donors' samples. The rearrangement links TRBV9 to TRBJ2-6; possibly TRBD2 for D (5 bases). The CDR3 DNA reads TGTGCCAGCAGCGCCTATATCGCGGGCGGGTCTGGGGCCAACGTCCTGACTTTC. Amino acids: CASSAYIAGGSGANVLTF.